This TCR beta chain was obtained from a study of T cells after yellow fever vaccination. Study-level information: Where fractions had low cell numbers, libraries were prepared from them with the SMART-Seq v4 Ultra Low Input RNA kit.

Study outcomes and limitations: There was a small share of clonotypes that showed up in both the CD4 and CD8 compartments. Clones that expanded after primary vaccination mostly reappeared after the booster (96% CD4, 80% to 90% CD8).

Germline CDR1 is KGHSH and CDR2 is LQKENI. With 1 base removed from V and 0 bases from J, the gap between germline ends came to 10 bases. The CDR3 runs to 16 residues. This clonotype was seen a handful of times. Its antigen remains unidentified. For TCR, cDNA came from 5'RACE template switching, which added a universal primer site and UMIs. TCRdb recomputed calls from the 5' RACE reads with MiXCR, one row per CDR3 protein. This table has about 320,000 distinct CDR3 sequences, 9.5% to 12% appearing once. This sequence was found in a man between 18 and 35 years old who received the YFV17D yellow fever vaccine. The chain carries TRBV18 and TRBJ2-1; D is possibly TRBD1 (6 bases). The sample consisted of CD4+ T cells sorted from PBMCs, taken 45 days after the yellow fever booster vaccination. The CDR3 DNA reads TGTGCCAGCTCACCACAACAGGACAGCTCCTACAATGAGCAGTTCTTC. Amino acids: CASSPQQDSSYNEQFF.